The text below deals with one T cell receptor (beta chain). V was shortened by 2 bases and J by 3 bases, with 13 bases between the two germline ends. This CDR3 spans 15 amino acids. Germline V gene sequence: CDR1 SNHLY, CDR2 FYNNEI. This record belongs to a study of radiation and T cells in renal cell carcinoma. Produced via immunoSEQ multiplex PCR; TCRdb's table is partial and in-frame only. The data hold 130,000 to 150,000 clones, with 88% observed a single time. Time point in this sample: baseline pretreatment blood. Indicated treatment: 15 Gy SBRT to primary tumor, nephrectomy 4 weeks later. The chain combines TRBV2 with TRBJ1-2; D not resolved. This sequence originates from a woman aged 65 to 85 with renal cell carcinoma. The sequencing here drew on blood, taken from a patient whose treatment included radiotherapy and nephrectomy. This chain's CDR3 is CASSEKSSLHYGYTF. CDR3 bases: TGTGCCAGCAGTGAAAAAAGTTCTTTGCACTATGGCTACACCTTC.